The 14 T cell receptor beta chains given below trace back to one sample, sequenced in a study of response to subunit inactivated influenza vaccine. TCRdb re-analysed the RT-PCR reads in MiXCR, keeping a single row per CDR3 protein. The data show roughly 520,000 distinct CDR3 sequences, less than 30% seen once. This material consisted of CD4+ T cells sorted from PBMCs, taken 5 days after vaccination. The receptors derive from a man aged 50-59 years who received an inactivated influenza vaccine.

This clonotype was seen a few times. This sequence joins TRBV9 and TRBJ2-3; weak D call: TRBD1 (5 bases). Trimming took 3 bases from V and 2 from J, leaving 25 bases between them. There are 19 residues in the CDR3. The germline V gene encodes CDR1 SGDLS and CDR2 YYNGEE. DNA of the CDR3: TGTGCCAGCAGCGACCATACAGGTCAAGCCCCAGATGCCACAGATACGCAGTATTTT. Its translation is CASSDHTGQAPDATDTQYF.

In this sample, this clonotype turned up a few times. The CDR3 sequence: CAINSRGDQSTDTQYF. The CDR3 DNA follows: TGTGCCATCAACTCGCGGGGGGATCAAAGCACAGATACGCAGTATTTT. The chain links TRBV10-3 to TRBJ2-3; 8 positions agree with TRBD2. There are 16 residues in the CDR3. V dropped 7 bases and J dropped 0; count of bases not matched to a gene: 9. Germline values: CDR1 ENHRY, CDR2 SYGVKD.

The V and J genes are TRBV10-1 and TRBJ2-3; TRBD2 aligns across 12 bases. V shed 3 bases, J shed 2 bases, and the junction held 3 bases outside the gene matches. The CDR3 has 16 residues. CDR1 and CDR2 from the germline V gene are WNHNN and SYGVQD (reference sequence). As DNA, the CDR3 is TGCGCCAGCAGTGACGGACTAGCGGGGTCCACAGATACGCAGTATTTT. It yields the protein CASSDGLAGSTDTQYF.

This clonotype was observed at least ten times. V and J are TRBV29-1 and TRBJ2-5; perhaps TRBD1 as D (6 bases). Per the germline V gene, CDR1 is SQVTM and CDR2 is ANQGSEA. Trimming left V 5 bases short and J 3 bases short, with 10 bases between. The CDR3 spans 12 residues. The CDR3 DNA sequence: TGCAGCGTTAGTCGACAGGAAGAGACCCAGTACTTC. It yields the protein CSVSRQEETQYF. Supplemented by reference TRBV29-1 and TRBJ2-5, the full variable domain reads SAVISQKPSRDICQRGTSLTIQCQVDSQVTMMFWYRQQPGQSLTLIATANQGSEATYESGFVIDKFPISRPNLTFSTLTVSNMSPEDSSIYLCSVSRQEETQYFGPGTRLLVL.

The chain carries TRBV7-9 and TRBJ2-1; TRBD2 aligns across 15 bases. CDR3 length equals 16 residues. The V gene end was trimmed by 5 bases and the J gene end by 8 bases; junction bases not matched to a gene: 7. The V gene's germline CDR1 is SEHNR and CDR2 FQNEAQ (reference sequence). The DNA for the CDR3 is TGTGCCAGCAGCCAACACGGACTAGCGGGAGGGTATGAGCAGTTCTTC. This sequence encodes CASSQHGLAGGYEQFF.

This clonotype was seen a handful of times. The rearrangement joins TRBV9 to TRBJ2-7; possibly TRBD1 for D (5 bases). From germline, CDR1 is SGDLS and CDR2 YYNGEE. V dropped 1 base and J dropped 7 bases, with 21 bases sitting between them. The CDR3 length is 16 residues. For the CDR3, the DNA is TGTGCCAGCAGCGTAAGTCCCACAGGTGGGAAGAGGGAGCAGTACTTC. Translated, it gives CASSVSPTGGKREQYF.

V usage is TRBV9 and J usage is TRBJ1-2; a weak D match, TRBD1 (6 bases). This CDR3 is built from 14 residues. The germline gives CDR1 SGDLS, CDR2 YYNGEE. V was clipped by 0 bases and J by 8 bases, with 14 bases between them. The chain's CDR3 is CASSVDLGARGYTF. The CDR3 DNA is TGTGCCAGCAGCGTAGATCTGGGGGCGCGGGGCTACACCTTC.

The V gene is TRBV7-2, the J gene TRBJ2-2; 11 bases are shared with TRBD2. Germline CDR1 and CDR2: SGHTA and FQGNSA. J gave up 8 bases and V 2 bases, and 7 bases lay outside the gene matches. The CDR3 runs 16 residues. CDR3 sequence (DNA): TGTGCCAGCAGCTTACTTAGCGGGAGGGCCAAGGGGGAGCTGTTTTTT. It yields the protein CASSLLSGRAKGELFF. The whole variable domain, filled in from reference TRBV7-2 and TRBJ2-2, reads GAGVSQSPSNKVTEKGKDVELRCDPISGHTALYWYRQSLGQGLEFLIYFQGNSAPDKSGLPSDRFSAERTGGSVSTLTIQRTQQEDSAVYLCASSLLSGRAKGELFFGEGSRLTVL.

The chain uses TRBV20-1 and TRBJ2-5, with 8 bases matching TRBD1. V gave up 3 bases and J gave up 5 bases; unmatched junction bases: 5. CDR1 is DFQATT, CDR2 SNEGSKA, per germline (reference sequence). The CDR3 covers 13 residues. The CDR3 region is CSASPQGVETQYF. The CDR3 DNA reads TGCAGTGCTAGTCCACAGGGGGTGGAGACCCAGTACTTC.

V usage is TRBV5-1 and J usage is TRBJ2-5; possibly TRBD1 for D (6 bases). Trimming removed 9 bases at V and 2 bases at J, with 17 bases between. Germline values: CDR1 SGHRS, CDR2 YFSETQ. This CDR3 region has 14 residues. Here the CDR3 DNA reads TGCGCCACCAAGTCGGGACAACCTCAAGAGACCCAGTACTTC. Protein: CATKSGQPQETQYF.

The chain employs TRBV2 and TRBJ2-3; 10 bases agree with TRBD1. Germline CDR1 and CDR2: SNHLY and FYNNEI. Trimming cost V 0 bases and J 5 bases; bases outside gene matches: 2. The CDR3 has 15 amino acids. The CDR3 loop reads CASSEAGTGEDTQYF. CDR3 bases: TGTGCCAGCAGTGAAGCGGGGACAGGGGAAGATACGCAGTATTTT.

Here the CDR3 reads CASTFSNLQWGSYNEQFF. Written as DNA, the CDR3 is TGTGCCAGCACCTTTTCAAACCTTCAGTGGGGCTCCTACAATGAGCAGTTCTTC. The chain employs TRBV12-3 or TRBV12-4 and TRBJ2-1; D not certain. The V gene lost 7 bases and the J gene lost 0 bases, with 22 bases spanning the gap. There are 18 residues in the CDR3.

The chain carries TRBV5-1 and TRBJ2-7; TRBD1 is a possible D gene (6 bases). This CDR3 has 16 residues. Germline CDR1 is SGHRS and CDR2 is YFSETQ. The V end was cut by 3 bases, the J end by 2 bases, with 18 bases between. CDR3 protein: CASSSYRDTGTYEQYF. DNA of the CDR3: TGCGCCAGCAGCTCGTACCGGGACACCGGGACCTACGAGCAGTACTTC. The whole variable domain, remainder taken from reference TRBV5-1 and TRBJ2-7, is KAGVTQTPRYLIKTRGQQVTLSCSPISGHRSVSWYQQTPGQGLQFLFEYFSETQRNKGNFPGRFSGRQFSNSRSEMNVSTLELGDSALYLCASSSYRDTGTYEQYFGPGTRLTVT.

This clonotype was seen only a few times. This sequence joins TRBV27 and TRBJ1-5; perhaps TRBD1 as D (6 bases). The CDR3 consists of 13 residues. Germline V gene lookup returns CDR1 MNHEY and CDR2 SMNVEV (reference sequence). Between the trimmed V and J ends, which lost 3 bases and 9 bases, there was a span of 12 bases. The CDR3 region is CASSFTGLGPQHF. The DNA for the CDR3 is TGTGCCAGCAGTTTTACAGGGCTTGGGCCCCAGCATTTT.